This paragraph reports one T cell receptor (beta chain). Its antigen is unidentified. TCRdb keeps only in-frame clones here, not all; method: immunoSEQ multiplex PCR. Among approximately 72,000 clones, 70% to 90% were seen once, and the ten largest hold around 0.9%. This specimen belongs to a study of OX40 agonist ivuxolimab in advanced cancers. For the study at large: Patients enrolled in dose escalation were diagnosed with hepatocellular carcinoma, melanoma, renal cell or head and neck cancer. Partial responses occurred in three patients (one hepatocellular carcinoma, two cutaneous melanoma). Study-level results: Dosing at 0.1 to 3.0 mg/kg was accompanied by clonal expansion of CD4+ and CD8+ blood T cells by week 6.

The sample was CD4+ or CD8+ T cells sorted from blood, taken in a trial of the OX40 agonist ivuxolimab. This receptor was obtained from an adult with an advanced solid tumor such as melanoma, head and neck, liver or kidney cancer.

CDR3 nucleotide sequence: TGTGCCAGCAGCTTGCAGGGGAATGGCTACACCTTC. It translates to CASSLQGNGYTF. The J gene is TRBJ1-2, the V gene TRBV5-4; D is possibly TRBD1 (6 bases). Per germline, CDR1 SGHNT and CDR2 YYREEE (reference sequence). V lost 1 base and J 6 bases, leaving 7 bases between the germline ends. CDR3 length: 12 residues. Full variable domain (remainder filled in from reference TRBV5-4 and TRBJ1-2): ETGVTQSPTHLIKTRGQQVTLRCSSQSGHNTVSWYQQALGQGPQFIFQYYREEENGRGNFPPRFSGLQFPNYSSELNVNALELDDSALYLCASSLQGNGYTFGSGTRLTVV.